A single sample is the source of the 11 T cell receptor beta chains below, sequenced in a study of graft-versus-host responses after intestinal transplantation. Their antigen targets remain unknown. Assay used: immunoSEQ multiplex PCR; TCRdb lists only in-frame clones, some missing. This table holds approximately 89,000 clones, about 93% found once. The specimen was unstimulated CD8+ T cells sorted from spleen or lymph node cells, collected before transplant. These receptors were obtained from a human donor who was the organ donor for an intestinal transplant.

V usage is TRBV5-8 and J usage is TRBJ2-7; 10 nucleotides align to TRBD1. Looked up from germline, CDR1 is SGHTS and CDR2 is YDEGEE. The ends lost 4 bases at V and 1 base at J; junction bases unmatched: 5. This CDR3 has 15 amino acids. DNA of the CDR3: TGTGCCAGCAGCACGGGACAGGGGCCTTCCTACGAGCAGTACTTC. Amino acids: CASSTGQGPSYEQYF.

The V gene is TRBV13, the J gene TRBJ2-7; D not certain. Per the germline V gene, CDR1 is PRHDT and CDR2 is FYEKMQ (reference sequence). Trimming removed 5 bases at V and 2 bases at J, with 7 bases between. The CDR3 totals 12 residues. The CDR3 loop reads CASSRQPYEQYF. The CDR3 DNA sequence: TGTGCCAGCAGCCGACAACCCTACGAGCAGTACTTC.

This chain links TRBV4-3 with TRBJ2-2; 8 bases are a match to TRBD1. With V trimmed by 0 bases and J by 5 bases, 11 bases remained unmatched. Looked up from germline, CDR1 is LGHNA and CDR2 is YSLEER. This CDR3 has 18 residues. In DNA, the CDR3 is TGCGCCAGCAGCCAAGACGTCACCAGGGGGCCGATAACCGGGGAGCTGTTTTTT. It codes for CASSQDVTRGPITGELFF.

CDR3 sequence: CASSLGPGALGIQYF. In DNA form, the CDR3 reads TGTGCCAGCAGCTTGGGTCCAGGGGCTTTGGGCATTCAGTACTTC. The V and J genes are TRBV5-5 and TRBJ2-4; D possibly corresponds to TRBD1 (6 bases). CDR1 SGHKS and CDR2 YYEKEE come from the germline V gene (reference sequence). CDR3 length equals 15 residues. V dropped 0 bases and J dropped 9 bases, with 16 bases sitting between them.

The chain links TRBV4-2 to TRBJ2-1, with D maybe TRBD2 (6 bases). CDR3 length equals 17 residues. The germline CDR1 and CDR2 sequences are LGHNA and YNFKEQ. The ends were cut back, 4 bases at V and 5 bases at J, with 21 bases in the middle. CDR3 in amino acids: CASSPFPTSWGNNEQFF. In DNA, the CDR3 is TGTGCCAGCAGCCCCTTCCCGACTAGTTGGGGCAACAATGAGCAGTTCTTC.

The sample holds one count of this clone. The CDR3 here is CASSADKSSYNEQFF. In DNA, the CDR3 is TGTGCCAGCAGCGCGGACAAGAGCTCCTACAATGAGCAGTTCTTC. The chain couples TRBV9 to TRBJ2-1; D is possibly TRBD1 (5 bases). This CDR3 contains 15 residues. CDR1 and CDR2 from the germline V gene are SGDLS and YYNGEE. The V end was cut by 3 bases, the J end by 0 bases, with 10 bases between.

The chain joins TRBV9 to TRBJ2-1; D perhaps matches TRBD2 (5 bases). CDR3 length equals 16 residues. V was clipped by 5 bases and J by 2 bases, with 17 bases between them. Germline V gives CDR1 SGDLS, CDR2 YYNGEE. This CDR3 reads CASSPPPGIPYNEQFF. The CDR3 DNA sequence: TGTGCCAGCAGTCCCCCCCCCGGGATCCCCTACAATGAGCAGTTCTTC.

The V call is TRBV27, the J call TRBJ2-7; 12 bases agree with TRBD2. The length of the CDR3 is 15 residues. V lost 6 bases, J lost 3 bases, and 6 bases stayed unmatched. Germline-derived CDR1 and CDR2 are MNHEY and SMNVEV (reference sequence). The CDR3 region is CASRRTSGELYEQYF. The CDR3 nucleotides are TGTGCCAGCAGGAGGACTAGCGGGGAACTCTACGAGCAGTACTTC.

The V gene is TRBV18, the J gene TRBJ2-2; D is perhaps TRBD2 (5 bases). In germline, CDR1 is KGHSH, CDR2 LQKENI. The CDR3 consists of 13 residues. V lost 3 bases to trimming and J lost 4 bases, with 6 bases between them. The CDR3 region has the DNA TGTGCCAGCTCACCGAGGGTCACCGGGGAGCTGTTTTTT. It specifies CASSPRVTGELFF. The full variable domain, with the rest looked up from reference TRBV18 and TRBJ2-2, is NAGVMQNPRHLVRRRGQEARLRCSPMKGHSHVYWYRQLPEEGLKFMVYLQKENIIDESGMPKERFSAEFPKEGPSILRIQQVVRGDSAAYFCASSPRVTGELFFGEGSRLTVL.

CDR3 coding DNA: TGTGCCTGGAGTGCTAACAGGGTTGCCACCGGGGAGCTGTTTTTT. The encoded protein is CAWSANRVATGELFF. This chain connects TRBV30 to TRBJ2-2; D possibly corresponds to TRBD1 (6 bases). Germline lookup yields CDR1 GTSNPN and CDR2 SVGIG (reference sequence). Trimming shortened V by 1 base and J by 4 bases, and 13 bases separated the two germline ends. The CDR3 has 15 residues.

The chain links TRBV15 to TRBJ2-3, with 9 nucleotides matching TRBD2. Germline assignment: CDR1 LNHNV and CDR2 YYDKDF (reference sequence). The CDR3 is 17 residues long. The V gene end was trimmed by 2 bases and the J gene end by 3 bases; junction bases not matched to a gene: 9. CDR3 sequence (DNA): TGTGCCACCAGCAGACCGGAAATAGCGGGAGTGACAGATACGCAGTATTTT. Translation gives CATSRPEIAGVTDTQYF.